Following are 31 T cell receptor beta chains from one sample sequenced in a study of T cell clonality in common variable immunodeficiency. Here immunoSEQ multiplex PCR was the method, and the copy in TCRdb shows in-frame clones only, minus some. This record lists about 40,000 clones, none seen once only, and the top ten clones contain 2.8%. What was sequenced was peripheral blood mononuclear cells. These TCRs come from a person aged 18 to 69 in good health.

This clone has at least ten counts. The missing CDR3 end, 3 residues past where the read stops, is filled in from the germline J gene. The rearrangement uses TRBV19 and TRBJ2-2, with TRBD2 identical over 7 bases. Germline V gene data show CDR1 as LNHDA and CDR2 as SQIVND (reference sequence). This CDR3 comprises 16 residues. J was trimmed by 1 base and V by 4 bases; bases with no gene match: 6. The DNA read from the CDR3 is TGTGCCAGTAGTACCTGGGGGGGTCAGAACACCGGGGAG. Protein product: CASSTWGGQNTGE. The full CDR3 protein reads CASSTWGGQNTGELFF.

This clone was seen at least ten times. The DNA ends 3 residues before the CDR3 does, and the rest of the CDR3 is filled in from the germline J gene. The gene calls are TRBV29-1 and TRBJ1-4; 7 nucleotides line up with TRBD1. V trimming: 0 bases; J trimming: 8 bases; junction bases outside the gene matches: 9. This CDR3 has 15 amino acids. CDR1 SQVTM and CDR2 ANQGSEA come from the germline V gene. The covered CDR3 bases are TGCAGCGTTGAAGATCCCAGACAGGGAGGGGAAAAA. Encoded protein: CSVEDPRQGGEK. The full CDR3 reads CSVEDPRQGGEKLFF.

In the case of this clone: The read ends 3 residues before the CDR3 terminus; that terminus is restored from the germline J gene. The chain joins TRBV7-9 to TRBJ2-3, with unresolved D. The CDR3 totals 13 residues. V was shortened by 4 bases and J by 7 bases, with 12 bases between the two germline ends. Germline V gene lookup returns CDR1 SEHNR and CDR2 FQNEAQ (reference sequence). The CDR3 DNA, read in part, is TGTGCCAGCAGCTCCCAGACTCTAAATACG. Translation gives CASSSQTLNT. The CDR3 in its entirety is CASSSQTLNTQYF.

This clone appeared many times. Read sequence stops 3 residues before the CDR3 end, and the germline J gene provides the missing end. The chain is built from TRBV20-1 and TRBJ2-1; 7 positions agree with TRBD2. V gave up 6 bases and J gave up 2 bases; unmatched junction bases: 7. Germline V lookup: CDR1 DFQATT, CDR2 SNEGSKA (reference sequence). The CDR3 length is 14 residues. CDR3 bases read: TGCAGTGCGCCGACTAGCAACACCTACAATGAG. It yields the protein CSAPTSNTYNE. The whole CDR3 reads CSAPTSNTYNEQFF.

This clone was picked up many times. Read sequence stops 3 residues before the CDR3 end, and the germline J gene provides the missing end. The V and J genes are TRBV6-1 and TRBJ1-2; TRBD1 matches at 11 bases. Germline CDR1 and CDR2: MNHNS and SASEGT. With V trimmed by 1 base and J by 7 bases, 5 bases remained unmatched. The CDR3 length is 15 residues. The CDR3 spells CASSEGTGGYGGYTF. The part of the CDR3 DNA that was read is TGTGCCAGCAGTGAAGGGACAGGGGGCTATGGTGGC.

At least ten counts were recorded for this clone. CDR3 sequence: CASSEAGEAFF. CDR3 bases read: TGTGCCAGCAGTGAGGCAGGGGAA. The genes are TRBV6-1 and TRBJ1-1; TRBD1 might be the D (5 bases). The read halts 3 residues ahead of the CDR3 end, with the missing end drawn from the germline J gene. The CDR3 loop spans 11 amino acids. Germline V CDR1 and CDR2: MNHNS, SASEGT.

This clone was counted at least ten times. The sequenced fragment ends 3 residues before the CDR3 boundary, so the rest is inferred from the germline J gene. V gene TRBV7-2 combines with J gene TRBJ2-1; 7 nucleotides match TRBD2. From germline, CDR1 is SGHTA and CDR2 FQGNSA. V shed 4 bases, J shed 7 bases, and the junction held 10 bases outside the gene matches. CDR3 length: 15 residues. CDR3 bases read: TGTGCCAGCAGCTCCGGCGGGCGGGAGCTGAATGAG. Protein: CASSSGGRELNE. The full CDR3 sequence reads CASSSGGRELNEQFF.

In its sample, this clone was seen many times. The sequence runs out 3 residues before the end of the CDR3; the remainder is reconstructed from the germline J gene. The chain has TRBV5-1 and TRBJ2-5, with 8 bases lining up with TRBD2. With V trimmed by 1 base and J by 4 bases, 0 bases remained unmatched. Germline V gives CDR1 SGHRS, CDR2 YFSETQ. This CDR3 is built from 13 residues. The CDR3 loop reads CASSLLAGETQYF. Incomplete CDR3 DNA: TGCGCCAGCAGCTTGCTAGCGGGAGAGACC.

This clone came up many times. Coverage ceases 3 residues before the CDR3 finishes, and the germline J gene fills in the end. This chain uses TRBV2 with TRBJ1-4, with a weak D call TRBD1 (6 bases). CDR1 is SNHLY and CDR2 is FYNNEI in the germline V gene. The CDR3 extends over 14 amino acids. With 8 bases removed from V and 3 bases from J, the gap between germline ends came to 13 bases. The sequenced CDR3 bases are TGTGCCAGCCGCAGGGGCGACGCTAATGAAAAA. Translation: CASRRGDANEK. The CDR3 reads in full as CASRRGDANEKLFF.

By frequency in the sample, this clone is medium-sized. The read ends 3 residues shy of where the CDR3 ends; the end is completed using the germline J gene. The chain carries TRBV5-1 and TRBJ2-2; 8 nucleotides align to TRBD1. Unmatched junction bases numbered 4, after V lost 1 base and J lost 5 bases. The CDR3 sequence is 15 residues long. CDR1 SGHRS and CDR2 YFSETQ come from the germline V gene. The CDR3 sequence is CASSLRTGSTGELFF. CDR3 DNA (partial): TGCGCCAGCAGCTTGCGGACAGGGTCGACCGGGGAG.

Concerning this clone: The read is 3 residues too short to cover the CDR3 end, so that end is filled in from the germline J gene. The chain recombines TRBV5-1 with TRBJ2-7; 13 positions agree with TRBD2. Trimming at V came to 6 bases and at J to 6 bases, leaving 6 bases not matched to a gene. CDR1 and CDR2 from the germline V gene are SGHRS and YFSETQ. The CDR3 runs 14 residues. Partial CDR3 DNA: TGCGCCAGCACCACTAGCGGGGGGGCTCCCGAG. The encoded protein is CASTTSGGAPE. The full CDR3 is CASTTSGGAPEQYF.

About this clone: A much larger clone lies one base from this, so it may be a read error. From the germline J gene comes the end of the CDR3, since the read stops 3 residues before it. The V gene is TRBV7-8, the J gene TRBJ1-3; TRBD1 is a possible D gene (6 bases). The CDR3 sequence is 15 residues long. Germline lookup yields CDR1 SGHVS and CDR2 FQNEAQ. CDR3 region: CAGSLGQGRGNTIYF. CDR3 bases read: TGTGCCGGCAGCTTAGGGCAGGGGCGAGGAAACACC.

This clone has ten or more counts. CDR3 DNA (partial): TGCGCCAGCAGCTTGTGGGCAGGGGAAGCAGATACG. It encodes CASSLWAGEADT. The complete CDR3 sequence is CASSLWAGEADTQYF. This chain joins TRBV5-1 and TRBJ2-3, with D perhaps TRBD1 (6 bases). The read ends 3 residues early relative to the CDR3; the germline J gene fills the gap. This CDR3 is 15 amino acids long. The V end was cut by 1 base, the J end by 4 bases, with 13 bases between. Germline lookup yields CDR1 SGHRS and CDR2 YFSETQ.

Comment on this clone: The DNA ends 3 residues before the CDR3 does, and the rest of the CDR3 is filled in from the germline J gene. The J gene is TRBJ2-7, the V gene TRBV19; the D is unclear. CDR1 and CDR2 (germline): LNHDA, SQIVND (reference sequence). The CDR3 is made up of 14 amino acids. V lost 4 bases, J lost 3 bases, and 13 bases lay in between. This CDR3 is CASSRASFGYEQYF. The part of the CDR3 DNA that was read is TGTGCCAGTAGTAGGGCTTCCTTTGGCTACGAG. Using reference TRBV19 and TRBJ2-7 for the parts outside the CDR3, the full variable domain is DGGITQSPKYLFRKEGQNVTLSCEQNLNHDAMYWYRQDPGQGLRLIYYSQIVNDFQKGDIAEGYSVSREKKESFPLTVTSAQKNPTAFYLCASSRASFGYEQYFGPGTRLTVT.

There are many counts of this clone. Read data end 3 residues before the CDR3 end; the end is taken from the germline J gene. The chain uses TRBV6-2 or TRBV6-3 and TRBJ2-3; 10 bases agree with TRBD1. V trimming: 6 bases; J trimming: 3 bases; junction bases outside the gene matches: 6. The CDR3 is 15 residues long. Germline-derived CDR1 and CDR2 are MNHEY and SVGEGT. The CDR3 sequence is CASSWRQGATDTQYF. The sequenced CDR3 bases are TGTGCCAGCAGCTGGAGACAGGGGGCAACAGATACG.

This clone was seen ten or more times. The read terminates 3 residues ahead of where the CDR3 ends, so the germline J gene completes it. The rearrangement joins TRBV29-1 to TRBJ2-3; D gene unclear. V shed 6 bases and J shed 8 bases, with 9 bases lying between them. The CDR3 extends over 10 amino acids. Per germline, CDR1 SQVTM and CDR2 ANQGSEA. The sequenced part of the CDR3 DNA is TGCAGCGTAAAAAAGGGTACG. It yields the protein CSVKKGT. The CDR3 reads in full as CSVKKGTQYF.

This clone appeared many times. Sequencing ends 3 residues short of the CDR3 end; the germline J gene provides the rest. The chain couples TRBV7-3 to TRBJ1-2; D unresolved. Germline CDR1 reads SGHTA; CDR2 reads FQGTGA. The CDR3 loop spans 10 amino acids. The sequenced part of the CDR3 DNA is TGTGCCAGCAGCCCGGTGGGC. Its protein product is CASSPVG. The full CDR3 protein is CASSPVGYTF.

This clone was detected ten times or more. The DNA ends 3 residues before the CDR3 does, and the rest of the CDR3 is filled in from the germline J gene. This rearrangement joins TRBV2 to TRBJ2-7, with 13 bases lining up with TRBD2. CDR1 is SNHLY, CDR2 FYNNEI, per germline. This CDR3 has 17 amino acids. With V trimmed by 6 bases and J by 4 bases, 12 bases remained unmatched. The chain's CDR3 is CASSVSPRLAGGYEQYF. The CDR3 bases that were read are TGTGCCAGCAGCGTAAGCCCACGACTAGCGGGAGGTTACGAG.

This clone was detected ten times or more. From the germline J gene comes the end of the CDR3, since the read stops 3 residues before it. The V gene is TRBV20-1, the J gene TRBJ2-1; 11 positions match TRBD2. The CDR3 has 17 residues. Unmatched junction bases numbered 14, after V lost 6 bases and J lost 4 bases. Germline V CDR1 and CDR2: DFQATT, SNEGSKA (reference sequence). The CDR3 region is CSANVHWTSGRYNEQFF. CDR3 DNA (partial): TGCAGTGCAAATGTCCATTGGACTAGCGGGCGGTACAATGAG.

This clone was seen repeatedly, ten times or more. The read stops 3 residues short of the end of the CDR3; the missing end is completed from the germline J gene. V usage is TRBV19 and J usage is TRBJ2-2; 10 bases are a match to TRBD2. V lost 5 bases to trimming and J lost 1 base; unmatched junction nucleotides: 13. This CDR3 contains 19 residues. Germline V lookup: CDR1 LNHDA, CDR2 SQIVND (reference sequence). The CDR3 bases that were read are TGTGCCAGTAGTCCCCTGAGGGTAGCGGGGGGACTGAACACCGGGGAG. It encodes CASSPLRVAGGLNTGE. In full, the CDR3 reads CASSPLRVAGGLNTGELFF.

In this sample, this clone turned up many times. Read data end 3 residues before the CDR3 end; the end is taken from the germline J gene. The chain joins TRBV20-1 to TRBJ1-2; D may be TRBD1 (5 bases). V was clipped by 1 base and J by 7 bases, with 10 bases between them. Germline CDR1 DFQATT, CDR2 SNEGSKA (reference sequence). This CDR3 is built from 12 residues. Partial CDR3 DNA: TGCAGTGCTAGAGCCAGGGCTGGTGGC. This translates into CSARARAGG. The full CDR3 reads CSARARAGGYTF.

This clone occurred many times. The CDR3 goes on 3 residues after the read ends, and that part is filled in from the germline J gene. The chain carries TRBV7-8 and TRBJ1-1; D unresolved. This CDR3 has 13 amino acids. From germline, CDR1 is SGHVS and CDR2 FQNEAQ. V was clipped by 2 bases and J by 1 base, with 5 bases between them. The CDR3 bases that were read are TGTGCCAGCAGCTTAAGACAGAACACTGAA. Its translation is CASSLRQNTE. The CDR3 in full is CASSLRQNTEAFF.

This clone appeared many times. Sequencing ends 3 residues short of the CDR3 end; the germline J gene provides the rest. This sequence joins TRBV19 and TRBJ1-2, with 7 bases lining up with TRBD1. Trimming removed 5 bases from V and 6 bases from J; junction bases left unmatched: 6. Germline assignment: CDR1 LNHDA and CDR2 SQIVND (reference sequence). This CDR3 contains 13 residues. Partial CDR3 DNA: TGTGCCAGTAGTCAGGACAGGCGGGATGGC. It encodes CASSQDRRDG. The entire CDR3 protein is CASSQDRRDGYTF.

This clone occurred many times. Sequencing ends 3 residues short of the CDR3 end; the germline J gene provides the rest. V is TRBV20-1 and J is TRBJ2-7; weak D call: TRBD1 (6 bases). Trimming left V 3 bases short and J 3 bases short, with 18 bases between. Germline V gene sequence: CDR1 DFQATT, CDR2 SNEGSKA (reference sequence). The CDR3 is made up of 15 amino acids. CDR3 bases read: TGCAGTGCTAGCCCTCCACAGGGATCCCACTACGAG. Protein sequence: CSASPPQGSHYE. The whole CDR3 protein reads CSASPPQGSHYEQYF.

This clone was picked up many times. The part of the CDR3 DNA that was read is TGTGCCAGTAGTATAGGGACAGGCCACTCTGGGGCCAACGTC. Protein: CASSIGTGHSGANV. The full-length CDR3 reads as CASSIGTGHSGANVLTF. The chain links TRBV19 to TRBJ2-6; TRBD1 matches at 7 bases. The read halts 3 residues ahead of the CDR3 end, with the missing end drawn from the germline J gene. The germline gives CDR1 LNHDA, CDR2 SQIVND (reference sequence). This CDR3 spans 17 amino acids. Trimming at V came to 1 base and at J to 0 bases, leaving 3 bases not matched to a gene.

With regard to this clone: The sequence runs out 3 residues before the end of the CDR3; the remainder is reconstructed from the germline J gene. The V and J genes are TRBV2 and TRBJ2-1; possibly TRBD1 or TRBD2 for D (5 bases each). Trimming cost V 2 bases and J 8 bases, with 10 bases left between them. Looked up from germline, CDR1 is SNHLY and CDR2 is FYNNEI. This CDR3 has 13 residues. CDR3 sequence: CASSELRGDEQFF. Incomplete CDR3 DNA: TGTGCCAGCAGTGAACTCAGAGGGGATGAG.

In this sample, this clone turned up many times. Sequencing ends 3 residues short of the CDR3 end; the germline J gene provides the rest. The genes are TRBV10-3 and TRBJ1-6; D may be TRBD1 (6 bases). This CDR3 is 14 amino acids long. The V gene lost 5 bases and the J gene lost 7 bases, with 12 bases spanning the gap. Germline-derived CDR1 and CDR2 are ENHRY and SYGVKD. CDR3 bases read: TGTGCCATCAGTTCACAGGGAAGGAATTCACCC. Translated, it gives CAISSQGRNSP. The whole CDR3 sequence is CAISSQGRNSPLHF.

This clone was seen repeatedly, ten times or more. The read gets to within 3 residues of the CDR3 end, and the germline J gene fills in the rest. The rearrangement joins TRBV11-2 to TRBJ2-7, with D tentatively TRBD2 (5 bases). The germline V gene encodes CDR1 SGHAT and CDR2 FQNNGV. The CDR3 has 13 residues. Deletions cut 5 bases from V and 4 bases from J, with 12 bases between. The DNA read from the CDR3 is TGTGCCAGCAGCCGCAGCGGTTCTTACGAG. Its protein is CASSRSGSYE. The whole CDR3 reads CASSRSGSYEQYF.

The table lists this clone with many counts. The read terminates 3 residues ahead of where the CDR3 ends, so the germline J gene completes it. This rearrangement joins TRBV19 to TRBJ2-3; tentatively, D is TRBD1 (6 bases). Trimming removed 4 bases at V and 6 bases at J, with 14 bases between. This CDR3 has 14 residues. Germline CDR1 reads LNHDA; CDR2 reads SQIVND (reference sequence). The CDR3 spells CASSTITGPDTQYF. The covered CDR3 bases are TGTGCCAGTAGTACCATAACAGGGCCCGATACG.

This clone was seen ten or more times. Read sequence stops 3 residues before the CDR3 end, and the germline J gene provides the missing end. The chain is built from TRBV19 and TRBJ1-1; D is undetermined. Trimming left V 4 bases short and J 5 bases short, with 20 bases between. CDR1 LNHDA and CDR2 SQIVND come from the germline V gene (reference sequence). CDR3 length: 16 residues. CDR3 protein: CASSKGAGIVFTEAFF. The CDR3 bases that were read are TGTGCCAGTAGTAAAGGTGCAGGAATAGTTTTTACTGAA.

This clone was observed at least ten times. The CDR3 region is CSSSPGGGEQFF. The sequenced part of the CDR3 DNA is TGCAGCTCATCACCGGGGGGCGGTGAG. V gene TRBV29-1 combines with J gene TRBJ2-1, with TRBD2 as a possible D gene (7 bases). The read finishes 3 residues shy of the CDR3 end, and the germline J gene is used to complete it. The CDR3 contains 12 residues. The V gene lost 8 bases and the J gene lost 9 bases, with 17 bases spanning the gap. Germline lookup yields CDR1 SQVTM and CDR2 ANQGSEA.